This is a list of T cell receptor beta chains from one sample in a study of T cells after yellow fever vaccination. MiXCR, applied by TCRdb to the 5' RACE reads, yields one record per CDR3 protein. The sample contains nearly 350,000 distinct CDR3 sequences, around 8.1% of which appear only once. This specimen consisted of PBMCs, obtained approximately 47 days after the first yellow fever vaccination. The receptors derive from a man aged 18 to 35 who received the YFV17D yellow fever vaccine. The CDR3 runs from the conserved cysteine through the conserved F or W. The order of the fields is clone size, V gene, J gene, D gene, CDR3 DNA, CDR3 protein. The D gene is left open where the match is weak. Rows may omit the clone size; those that give it use once, few, many or a size class.

clone_size: few
v_call: TRBV29-1
j_call: TRBJ1-1
d_call: .
cdr3_nt: TGCAGCGGGCTGACAGCCATGAACACTGAAGCTTTCTTT
cdr3_aa: CSGLTAMNTEAFF

clone_size: .
v_call: TRBV7-2
j_call: TRBJ2-1
d_call: TRBD2
cdr3_nt: TGTGCCAGCAGCTTTAAGGTAGTGGGGACTAACAATGAGCAGTTCTTC
cdr3_aa: CASSFKVVGTNNEQFF

clone_size: few
v_call: TRBV6-2/TRBV6-3
j_call: TRBJ2-7
d_call: .
cdr3_nt: TGTGCCAGCAGTTACTCGATTTCCTACGAGCAGTACTTC
cdr3_aa: CASSYSISYEQYF

clone_size: .
v_call: TRBV7-2
j_call: TRBJ2-1
d_call: .
cdr3_nt: TGTGCCAGCAGCTTAGGGAACAGCCCGGGTAATGAGCAGTTCTTC
cdr3_aa: CASSLGNSPGNEQFF

clone_size: .
v_call: TRBV5-1
j_call: TRBJ1-2
d_call: .
cdr3_nt: TGCGCCAGCAGCCCCCGGGACATCTATGGCTACACCTTC
cdr3_aa: CASSPRDIYGYTF

clone_size: .
v_call: TRBV7-9
j_call: TRBJ1-5
d_call: .
cdr3_nt: TGTGCCAGCAGCCACGGACAGAATCAGCCCCAGCATTTT
cdr3_aa: CASSHGQNQPQHF

clone_size: few
v_call: TRBV4-3
j_call: TRBJ2-1
d_call: TRBD1
cdr3_nt: TGCGCCAGCAGCCAAGACAGGGGGCGTTCGTATGAGCAGTTCTTC
cdr3_aa: CASSQDRGRSYEQFF

clone_size: few
v_call: TRBV20-1
j_call: TRBJ2-1
d_call: TRBD2
cdr3_nt: TGCAGTGCTCAAGGACTAGCGGGGTACAATGAGCAGTTCTTC
cdr3_aa: CSAQGLAGYNEQFF

clone_size: .
v_call: TRBV18
j_call: TRBJ2-1
d_call: .
cdr3_nt: TGTGCCAGCTCACCAGCTAGCGAAGGTGAGCAGTTCTTC
cdr3_aa: CASSPASEGEQFF

clone_size: few
v_call: TRBV18
j_call: TRBJ2-3
d_call: TRBD2
cdr3_nt: TGTGCCAGCTCACCACCTCAGCGGGGTGGCACAGATACGCAGTATTTT
cdr3_aa: CASSPPQRGGTDTQYF

clone_size: .
v_call: TRBV4-3
j_call: TRBJ1-5
d_call: .
cdr3_nt: TGCGCCAGCAGCCAAGATTATAGGGGAGATAGCAATCAGCCCCAGCATTTT
cdr3_aa: CASSQDYRGDSNQPQHF

clone_size: few
v_call: TRBV11-2
j_call: TRBJ2-7
d_call: .
cdr3_nt: TGTGCCAGCAGCTTCGGTGCGGGGACCTCCTACGAGCAGTACTTC
cdr3_aa: CASSFGAGTSYEQYF

clone_size: few
v_call: TRBV7-9
j_call: TRBJ2-1
d_call: TRBD1
cdr3_nt: TGTGCCAGCAGCTTAGTTAGGGGGCACGAGCAGTTCTTC
cdr3_aa: CASSLVRGHEQFF

clone_size: few
v_call: TRBV2
j_call: TRBJ2-5
d_call: TRBD2
cdr3_nt: TGTGCCAGCGGAGATAGCGGGGCGGAGACCCAGTACTTC
cdr3_aa: CASGDSGAETQYF

clone_size: .
v_call: TRBV29-1
j_call: TRBJ1-1
d_call: .
cdr3_nt: TGCAGCGGGCGTGGGGGGGGAAATACTGAAGCTTTCTTT
cdr3_aa: CSGRGGGNTEAFF

clone_size: few
v_call: TRBV4-1
j_call: TRBJ1-1
d_call: .
cdr3_nt: TGCGCCAGCAGCCAAACAGGTGGTATCACTGAAGCTTTCTTT
cdr3_aa: CASSQTGGITEAFF

clone_size: few
v_call: TRBV7-9
j_call: TRBJ2-3
d_call: TRBD1
cdr3_nt: TGTGCCAGCACCGACAGGGGGCGGGGAGATACGCAGTATTTT
cdr3_aa: CASTDRGRGDTQYF

clone_size: .
v_call: TRBV6-1
j_call: TRBJ2-6
d_call: .
cdr3_nt: TGTGCCAGCAGTGAAGGACAGTTCTCGACGGGTCCCTACTCTGGGGCCAACGTCCTGACTTTC
cdr3_aa: CASSEGQFSTGPYSGANVLTF

clone_size: few
v_call: TRBV5-1
j_call: TRBJ2-1
d_call: .
cdr3_nt: TGCGCCAGCAGCCGGGGGCAGAGCTCCTACAATGAGCAGTTCTTC
cdr3_aa: CASSRGQSSYNEQFF

clone_size: .
v_call: TRBV12-3/TRBV12-4
j_call: TRBJ2-5
d_call: TRBD2
cdr3_nt: TGTGCCAGCAACCTCCTAGCGGGGGCTGGAGAGACCCAGTACTTC
cdr3_aa: CASNLLAGAGETQYF

clone_size: few
v_call: TRBV5-6
j_call: TRBJ1-6
d_call: TRBD1
cdr3_nt: TGTGCCAGCAGCCGACAGGGTTGGGGGTTTGATTCACCCCTCCACTTT
cdr3_aa: CASSRQGWGFDSPLHF

clone_size: .
v_call: TRBV29-1
j_call: TRBJ1-4
d_call: .
cdr3_nt: TGCAGCGTTTCCTCTGGGCGGTGGGCTAATGAAAAACTGTTTTTT
cdr3_aa: CSVSSGRWANEKLFF

clone_size: .
v_call: TRBV5-1
j_call: TRBJ2-1
d_call: TRBD1
cdr3_nt: TGCGCCAGCAGGGACAGGGCAAGTTACAATGAGCAGTTCTTC
cdr3_aa: CASRDRASYNEQFF

clone_size: .
v_call: TRBV11-1
j_call: TRBJ1-6
d_call: TRBD1
cdr3_nt: TGTGCCAGCACCCTAACGCCTTCAGGGGGCCTTAGTTATTCACCCCTCCACTTT
cdr3_aa: CASTLTPSGGLSYSPLHF

clone_size: .
v_call: TRBV29-1
j_call: TRBJ1-1
d_call: TRBD1
cdr3_nt: TGCAGCGTGAACCCAGGGGGCGGCACTGAAGCTTTCTTT
cdr3_aa: CSVNPGGGTEAFF

clone_size: .
v_call: TRBV12-3/TRBV12-4
j_call: TRBJ2-3
d_call: .
cdr3_nt: TGTGCCAGCAGCCCGAGCCCAGACCCAGATACGCAGTATTTT
cdr3_aa: CASSPSPDPDTQYF

clone_size: .
v_call: TRBV5-6
j_call: TRBJ1-5
d_call: .
cdr3_nt: TGTGCCAGCAGCTTCGGAGGGGGGTTCAATCAGCCCCAGCATTTT
cdr3_aa: CASSFGGGFNQPQHF

clone_size: .
v_call: TRBV4-2
j_call: TRBJ2-5
d_call: .
cdr3_nt: TGTGCCAGCAGCCAAGAGGAGCGTGGGGGAGAGACCCAGTACTTC
cdr3_aa: CASSQEERGGETQYF

clone_size: .
v_call: TRBV7-2
j_call: TRBJ2-1
d_call: .
cdr3_nt: TGTGCCAGCAGCTACCGGAGCTTGGTAATCTACAATGAGCAGTTCTTC
cdr3_aa: CASSYRSLVIYNEQFF

clone_size: .
v_call: TRBV5-1
j_call: TRBJ1-1
d_call: .
cdr3_nt: TGCGCCAGCAGAGGTGGGTCAGTTACTGAAGCTTTCTTT
cdr3_aa: CASRGGSVTEAFF

clone_size: .
v_call: TRBV10-3
j_call: TRBJ1-5
d_call: .
cdr3_nt: TGTGCCATCAGTGGGGCCGGGAGCAATCAGCCCCAGCATTTT
cdr3_aa: CAISGAGSNQPQHF

clone_size: few
v_call: TRBV12-3/TRBV12-4
j_call: TRBJ2-7
d_call: .
cdr3_nt: TGTGCCAGCAGGCCGGGACGGAGATCCTACGAGCAGTACTTC
cdr3_aa: CASRPGRRSYEQYF

clone_size: .
v_call: TRBV4-2
j_call: TRBJ1-6
d_call: .
cdr3_nt: TGTGCCAGCAGCCGGGAGCAGGGCTCTAAGGCACCCCTCCACTTT
cdr3_aa: CASSREQGSKAPLHF

clone_size: few
v_call: TRBV12-3/TRBV12-4
j_call: TRBJ1-1
d_call: .
cdr3_nt: TGTGCCAGCAGTCGCCCGTTTGAGGGCTGGGCCACTGAAGCTTTCTTT
cdr3_aa: CASSRPFEGWATEAFF

clone_size: .
v_call: TRBV5-1
j_call: TRBJ1-6
d_call: TRBD1
cdr3_nt: TGCGCCAGCAGCTTTAGGGACAGGGGAAATTCACCCCTCCACTTT
cdr3_aa: CASSFRDRGNSPLHF

clone_size: few
v_call: TRBV20-1
j_call: TRBJ1-1
d_call: TRBD1
cdr3_nt: TGCAGTGCTAGGGACAGGGGATCTTACACTGAAGCTTTCTTT
cdr3_aa: CSARDRGSYTEAFF